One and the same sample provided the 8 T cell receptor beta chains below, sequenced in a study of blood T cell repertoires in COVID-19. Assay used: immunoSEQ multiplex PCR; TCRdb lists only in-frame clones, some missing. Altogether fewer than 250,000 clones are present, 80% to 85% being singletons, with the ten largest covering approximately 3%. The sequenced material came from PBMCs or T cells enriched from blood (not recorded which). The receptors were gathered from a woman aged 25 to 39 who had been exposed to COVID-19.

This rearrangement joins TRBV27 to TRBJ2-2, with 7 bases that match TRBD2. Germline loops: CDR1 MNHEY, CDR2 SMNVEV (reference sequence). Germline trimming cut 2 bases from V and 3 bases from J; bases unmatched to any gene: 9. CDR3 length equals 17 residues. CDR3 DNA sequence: TGTGCCAGCAGTTTAGTGGGGGGGATAGTCGACACCGGGGAGCTGTTTTTT. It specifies CASSLVGGIVDTGELFF.

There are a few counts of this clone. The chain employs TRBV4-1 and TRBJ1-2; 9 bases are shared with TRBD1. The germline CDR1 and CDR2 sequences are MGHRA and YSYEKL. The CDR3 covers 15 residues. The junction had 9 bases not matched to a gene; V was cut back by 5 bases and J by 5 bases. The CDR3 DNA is TGCGCCAGCAGCACCCGACAGGGGGGAGGGTATGGCTACACCTTC. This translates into CASSTRQGGGYGYTF.

Here the CDR3 DNA reads TGTGCCAGCAGCGCGACAGGGAGAGGAGAAAAACTGTTTTTT. Protein: CASSATGRGEKLFF. V and J are TRBV9 and TRBJ1-4, with 7 positions matching TRBD1. V was clipped by 3 bases and J by 8 bases; unmatched bases: 7. Germline V CDR1 and CDR2: SGDLS, YYNGEE. This CDR3 comprises 14 residues.

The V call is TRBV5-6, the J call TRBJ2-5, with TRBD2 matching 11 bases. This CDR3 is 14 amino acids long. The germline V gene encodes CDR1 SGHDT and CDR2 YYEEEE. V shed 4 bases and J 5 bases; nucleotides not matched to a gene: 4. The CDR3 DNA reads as TGTGCCAGCAGCGTAGCGGGGGGGCAGGAGACCCAGTACTTC. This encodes CASSVAGGQETQYF. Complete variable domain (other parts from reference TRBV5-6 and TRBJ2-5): DAGVTQSPTHLIKTRGQQVTLRCSPKSGHDTVSWYQQALGQGPQFIFQYYEEEERQRGNFPDRFSGHQFPNYSSELNVNALLLGDSALYLCASSVAGGQETQYFGPGTRLLVL.

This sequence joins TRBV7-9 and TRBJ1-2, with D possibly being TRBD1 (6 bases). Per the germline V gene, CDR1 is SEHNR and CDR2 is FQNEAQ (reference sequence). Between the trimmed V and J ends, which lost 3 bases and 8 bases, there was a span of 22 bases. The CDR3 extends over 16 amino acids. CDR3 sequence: CASSFDGLAGGEGYTF. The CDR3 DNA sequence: TGTGCCAGCAGCTTTGATGGATTGGCGGGGGGCGAGGGCTACACCTTC.

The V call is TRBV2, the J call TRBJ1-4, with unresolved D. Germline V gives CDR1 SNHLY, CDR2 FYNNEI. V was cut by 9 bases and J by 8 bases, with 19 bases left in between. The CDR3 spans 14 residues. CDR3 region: CASIGASGYEKLFF. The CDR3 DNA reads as TGTGCCAGTATAGGCGCGAGCGGCTACGAAAAACTGTTTTTT.

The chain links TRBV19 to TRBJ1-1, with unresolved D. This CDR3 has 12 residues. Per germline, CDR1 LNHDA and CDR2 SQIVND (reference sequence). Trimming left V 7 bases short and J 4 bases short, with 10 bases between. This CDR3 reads CASTLGGTEAFF. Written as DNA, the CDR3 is TGTGCCAGTACCCTAGGCGGCACTGAAGCTTTCTTT.

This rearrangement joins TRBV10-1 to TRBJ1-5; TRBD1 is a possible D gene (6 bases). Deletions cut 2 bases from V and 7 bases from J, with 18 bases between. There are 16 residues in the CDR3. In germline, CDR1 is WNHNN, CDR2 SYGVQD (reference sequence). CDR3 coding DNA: TGCGCCAGCAGTGAGCCGGAACAGGGTAGAGGGCAGCCCCAGCATTTT. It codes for CASSEPEQGRGQPQHF.